Each of the 9 T cell receptor beta chains below was sequenced from the same sample in a study of vaccination and CD4 T cells after COVID-19. These receptors lack a known antigen. Noted treatment: roughly 11-day PBMC culture with coronavirus spike peptide pools or control peptides (ViraFEST assay). Cultured CD4+ T-cell DNA underwent Oncomine TCR Beta short-read sequencing. TCRdb processed the PCR reads anew with MiXCR; each CDR3 protein has one entry. The sample has roughly 24,000 distinct CDR3 sequences, approximately 37% seen once. Source material: CD4+ T cells from blood, cultured in vitro. The receptors were sampled from a human donor who had recovered from COVID-19.

This clonotype occurred a few times. The V and J genes are TRBV20-1 and TRBJ1-5, with 11 bases lining up with TRBD1. The germline CDR1 and CDR2 sequences are DFQATT and SNEGSKA (reference sequence). J lost 7 bases, V lost 5 bases, and 13 bases had no gene match. The CDR3 contains 16 residues. The CDR3 spells CSAGMDRGRVGQPQHF. CDR3 sequence (DNA): TGCAGTGCTGGGATGGACAGGGGGCGCGTCGGACAGCCCCAGCATTTT.

In this sample, this clonotype turned up a few times. This chain links TRBV6-5 with TRBJ1-5; the D is unclear. Germline V lookup: CDR1 MNHEY, CDR2 SVGAGI. V lost 4 bases and J lost 9, with 22 bases in between. CDR3 length equals 16 residues. Written as DNA, the CDR3 is TGTGCCAGCAGTTCTCCCCGTTTGGGTTTGTCGGGGCCCCAGCATTTT. This codes for CASSSPRLGLSGPQHF.

This clonotype was detected only a few times. The V gene is TRBV7-6, the J gene TRBJ1-1, with a weak D call TRBD1 (6 bases). The V and J ends lost 2 bases and 6 bases respectively, with 22 bases between them. This CDR3 has 17 residues. The germline gives CDR1 SGHVS, CDR2 FNYEAQ. The CDR3 spells CASSLQGRGSGFAEAFF. For the CDR3, the DNA is TGTGCCAGCAGCTTACAGGGGCGAGGTTCCGGTTTCGCTGAAGCTTTCTTT.

The chain carries TRBV19 and TRBJ1-5; D is unresolved. Germline V gene sequence: CDR1 LNHDA, CDR2 SQIVND (reference sequence). V was clipped by 7 bases and J by 4 bases, with 11 bases between them. The CDR3 length is 13 residues. CDR3 sequence (DNA): TGTGCCAGTAAGACGGGCCAGAATCAGCCCCAGCATTTT. Its protein is CASKTGQNQPQHF.

This clonotype was counted a few times. The chain uses TRBV24-1 and TRBJ2-1; D is possibly TRBD2 (6 bases). Between the trimmed V and J ends, which lost 4 bases and 2 bases, there was a span of 11 bases. CDR3 length: 15 amino acids. The germline CDR1 and CDR2 sequences are KGHDR and SFDVKD. The CDR3 DNA follows: TGTGCCACCAGTGACCCTGGGACTCCCTACAATGAGCAGTTCTTC. Translation gives CATSDPGTPYNEQFF.

This sequence joins TRBV20-1 and TRBJ2-5, with 8 bases lining up with TRBD1. The V and J ends lost 1 base and 4 bases, in that order; junction bases with no gene match: 8. Germline V gene sequence: CDR1 DFQATT, CDR2 SNEGSKA (reference sequence). This CDR3 is built from 15 residues. The CDR3 DNA is TGCAGTGCTAGAGCTCCAGGACAGGGAGGAGAGACCCAGTACTTC. It encodes CSARAPGQGGETQYF.

The chain employs TRBV20-1 and TRBJ2-1; TRBD1 agrees at 9 bases. This CDR3 is built from 12 residues. The V and J ends lost 2 bases and 12 bases, in that order; junction bases with no gene match: 5. Germline CDR1 is DFQATT and CDR2 is SNEGSKA (reference sequence). The CDR3 DNA reads TGCAGTGCTAGAACAGGGGGCACTCCGCAGTTCTTC. This sequence encodes CSARTGGTPQFF.

This clonotype was detected a few times. In nucleotides, the CDR3 is TGTGCCAGTGGAGCCCGAGGGGGGGCCTCGGGCACAGATACGCAGTATTTT. Residues: CASGARGGASGTDTQYF. This rearrangement joins TRBV6-2 or TRBV6-3 to TRBJ2-3; D perhaps matches TRBD2 (7 bases). The CDR3 is 17 amino acids. V dropped 9 bases and J dropped 1 base, with 23 bases sitting between them. Germline CDR1 reads MNHEY; CDR2 reads SVGEGT.

The chain uses TRBV19 and TRBJ1-1, with 8 bases matching TRBD1. This CDR3 is built from 14 residues. Germline assignment: CDR1 LNHDA and CDR2 SQIVND (reference sequence). The trim removed 7 bases at V and 5 bases at J, leaving 9 bases unmatched. For the CDR3, the DNA is TGTGCCAGTATCGACCCCCAGGGGGCAACTGAAGCTTTCTTT. Translation gives CASIDPQGATEAFF.